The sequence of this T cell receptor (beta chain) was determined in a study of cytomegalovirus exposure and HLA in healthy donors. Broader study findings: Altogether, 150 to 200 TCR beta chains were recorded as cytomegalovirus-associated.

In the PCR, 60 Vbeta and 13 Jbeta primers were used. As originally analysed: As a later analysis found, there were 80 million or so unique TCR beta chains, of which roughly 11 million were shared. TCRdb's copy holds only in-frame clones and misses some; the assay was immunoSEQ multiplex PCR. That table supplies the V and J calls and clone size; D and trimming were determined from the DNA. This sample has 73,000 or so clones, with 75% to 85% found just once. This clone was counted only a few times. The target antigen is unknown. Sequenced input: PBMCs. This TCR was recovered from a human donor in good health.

CDR3 in DNA: TGTGCCAGCAGTTTCAGAACGGAGACCCAGTACTTC. It specifies CASSFRTETQYF. The V gene is TRBV2, the J gene TRBJ2-5; D is unclear. This CDR3 spans 12 amino acids. V dropped 5 bases and J dropped 5 bases, with 9 bases sitting between them. Per germline, CDR1 SNHLY and CDR2 FYNNEI.